These T cell receptor beta chains were read from a single sample in a study of CXCR3-negative and CXCR3-positive naive CD8 T cells. No DNA is given; TCRdb re-called the 5' RACE reads and lists each CDR3 protein once. The table lists 45,000 or so distinct CDR3 sequences. The sample comprised memory CD8+ T cells from blood. The receptors stem from a human donor in good health. Some clones in this sample may be carry-over from other donors' samples. Both conserved end residues are part of each CDR3. The order of the fields is V gene, J gene, CDR3 protein.

V: TRBV7-9; J: TRBJ2-7; CDR3: CASSLAYGTGFYEQYF
V: TRBV28; J: TRBJ1-2; CDR3: CASSPFDFGGYTF
V: TRBV6-2/TRBV6-3; J: TRBJ2-1; CDR3: CASSYSTQTRSSYNEQFF
V: TRBV9; J: TRBJ1-5; CDR3: CASDHTGSGQPQHF
V: TRBV6-4; J: TRBJ2-2; CDR3: CASSGVGDTGELFF
V: TRBV7-9; J: TRBJ1-2; CDR3: CASSGGQGAGGYTF
V: TRBV4-3; J: TRBJ1-5; CDR3: CASSQDLSYEGGQPQHF
V: TRBV4-1; J: TRBJ2-5; CDR3: CASDTYDRGETQYF
V: TRBV12-3/TRBV12-4; J: TRBJ1-6; CDR3: CASSLGGDSPLHF
V: TRBV9; J: TRBJ2-5; CDR3: CASSVDWVGETQYF
V: TRBV7-9; J: TRBJ2-7; CDR3: CASTNREIGQYF
V: TRBV19; J: TRBJ2-1; CDR3: CATSDGINEQFF
V: TRBV6-2/TRBV6-3; J: TRBJ2-1; CDR3: CASSLRGTGANEQFF
V: TRBV7-6; J: TRBJ1-1; CDR3: CASSPPGPRPTEAFF
V: TRBV4-3; J: TRBJ2-3; CDR3: CASSQEGFGGVRYTQYF
V: TRBV14; J: TRBJ2-1; CDR3: CASSQISNEQFF
V: TRBV29-1; J: TRBJ2-7; CDR3: CSGRDRGEQYF
V: TRBV5-1; J: TRBJ2-1; CDR3: CASSPNWDEQFF
V: TRBV5-5; J: TRBJ2-4; CDR3: CASQGEKGKNIQYF
V: TRBV5-1; J: TRBJ2-1; CDR3: CASSLGLAGYNEQFF
V: TRBV7-9; J: TRBJ2-1; CDR3: CASNRQGAHNEQFF
V: TRBV14; J: TRBJ2-1; CDR3: CASSQVWDPSYNEQFF
V: TRBV29-1; J: TRBJ2-3; CDR3: CSVEVSFTDTQYF
V: TRBV12-3/TRBV12-4; J: TRBJ2-2; CDR3: CASSFGLAGGTNTGELFF
V: TRBV14; J: TRBJ2-4; CDR3: CASSHPLRTGVDIQYF
V: TRBV7-6; J: TRBJ1-1; CDR3: CASSLNRGRVKNTEAFF
V: TRBV28; J: TRBJ2-7; CDR3: CATALGHEQYF
V: TRBV7-3; J: TRBJ1-1; CDR3: CASSLGGEGTEAFF
V: TRBV10-3; J: TRBJ2-3; CDR3: CASRVGDTQYF
V: TRBV20-1; J: TRBJ1-6; CDR3: CSARRILIREDYNSPLHF
V: TRBV27; J: TRBJ2-7; CDR3: CASSFSGSYEQYF
V: TRBV4-3; J: TRBJ2-1; CDR3: CASSQAGGEQFF